These 15 T cell receptor beta chains share one sample of origin, sequenced in a study of lymphopenia after photon versus proton radiotherapy. Clones were sequenced by immunoSEQ multiplex PCR, and TCRdb holds only the in-frame ones, with some missing. The sample lists fewer than 40,000 clones, 94% occurring once. This specimen was peripheral blood, taken from a patient treated with photon-based radiotherapy. The receptors shown here come from a woman between 50 and 59 years old with cholangiocarcinoma.

The V call is TRBV7-2, the J call TRBJ1-2; 8 positions agree with TRBD1. CDR1 is SGHTA and CDR2 is FQGNSA in the germline V gene. The CDR3 spans 17 residues. The J segment lost 8 bases and the V segment lost 3 bases, leaving 17 bases of the junction unmatched. The CDR3 region is CASSFGTGPSLLSGYTF. DNA for the CDR3: TGTGCCAGCAGCTTTGGGACAGGCCCCAGCCTCTTATCAGGCTACACCTTC.

V is TRBV2 and J is TRBJ1-2, with TRBD1 matching 7 bases. There are 16 residues in the CDR3. V trimming: 3 bases; J trimming: 0 bases; junction bases outside the gene matches: 7. Germline V gene lookup returns CDR1 SNHLY and CDR2 FYNNEI. The CDR3 is CASSEWTGTANYGYTF. In nucleotides, the CDR3 is TGTGCCAGCAGTGAGTGGACAGGAACAGCTAACTATGGCTACACCTTC. The full variable domain, its missing parts supplied by reference TRBV2 and TRBJ1-2, is EPEVTQTPSHQVTQMGQEVILRCVPISNHLYFYWYRQILGQKVEFLVSFYNNEISEKSEIFDDQFSVERPDGSNFTLKIRSTKLEDSAMYFCASSEWTGTANYGYTFGSGTRLTVV.

This clone appeared a single time. This chain links TRBV7-9 with TRBJ1-2, with TRBD1 as a possible D gene (5 bases). The V and J ends lost 6 bases and 0 bases respectively, with 14 bases between them. Looked up from germline, CDR1 is SEHNR and CDR2 is FQNEAQ (reference sequence). The CDR3 is 15 residues long. Here the CDR3 reads CASRRGGTSNYGYTF. DNA of the CDR3: TGTGCCAGCAGGAGGGGCGGGACGTCTAACTATGGCTACACCTTC.

The chain combines TRBV7-8 with TRBJ2-7, with a tentative D call TRBD2 (6 bases). Trimming removed 1 base from V and 4 bases from J, with 17 bases in between. Per the germline V gene, CDR1 is SGHVS and CDR2 is FQNEAQ. The CDR3 has 16 residues. The CDR3: CASSLGRGFKRYEQYF. CDR3 DNA sequence: TGTGCCAGCAGCTTAGGACGGGGGTTCAAGAGGTACGAGCAGTACTTC.

This clone appeared once. The chain carries TRBV10-2 and TRBJ2-7; a weak D match, TRBD1 (5 bases). Germline V gives CDR1 WSHSY, CDR2 SAAADI. Trimming cost V 6 bases and J 4 bases, with 10 bases left between them. The CDR3 covers 12 residues. DNA of the CDR3: TGCGCCAGCAGGCCCGACAGTTACGAGCAGTACTTC. The encoded protein is CASRPDSYEQYF.

This sequence joins TRBV28 and TRBJ1-3; 8 bases agree with TRBD1. Germline CDR1 MDHEN, CDR2 SYDVKM. This CDR3 has 14 residues. V lost 5 bases to trimming and J lost 3 bases; unmatched junction nucleotides: 3. The DNA of the CDR3 is TGTGCCAGCAGTCCAGACAGGGGTGGAAACACCATATATTTT. Protein product: CASSPDRGGNTIYF.

The J gene is TRBJ2-7, the V gene TRBV7-6, with TRBD2 identical over 7 bases. J gave up 7 bases and V 1 base, and 10 bases lay outside the gene matches. Germline V gene data show CDR1 as SGHVS and CDR2 as FNYEAQ. The CDR3 spans 15 residues. The CDR3 DNA reads TGTGCCAGCAGCTTAGAGGCGGGAGCCCCTGGGGAGCAGTACTTC. Translation: CASSLEAGAPGEQYF.

The V and J genes are TRBV4-3 and TRBJ1-2; D gene uncertain. V was clipped by 1 base and J by 7 bases, with 13 bases between them. The CDR3 has 14 amino acids. CDR1 is LGHNA and CDR2 is YSLEER in the germline V gene. The CDR3 region is CASSQGWALRGYTF. The CDR3 nucleotides are TGCGCCAGCAGCCAAGGTTGGGCTCTACGTGGCTACACCTTC.

Only one count was recorded for this clone. The chain links TRBV4-3 to TRBJ1-1, with 10 positions matching TRBD1. The junction had 7 bases not matched to a gene; V was cut back by 4 bases and J by 5 bases. The CDR3 contains 15 residues. Germline V gives CDR1 LGHNA, CDR2 YSLEER. This chain's CDR3 is CASSRASDRGTEAFF. For the CDR3, the DNA is TGCGCCAGCAGCCGAGCATCGGACAGGGGGACTGAAGCTTTCTTT.

The chain is built from TRBV27 and TRBJ1-1; D is uncertain. The germline V and J ends were trimmed by 5 bases and 0 bases, with 7 bases remaining between them. The CDR3 totals 13 residues. Germline-derived CDR1 and CDR2 are MNHEY and SMNVEV (reference sequence). CDR3 DNA: TGTGCCAGCAGTCCCCACTTGAACACTGAAGCTTTCTTT. Its protein product is CASSPHLNTEAFF.

The V and J genes are TRBV20-1 and TRBJ1-2; D might be TRBD1 (5 bases). V was trimmed by 6 bases and J by 8 bases, leaving 10 bases between them. Per the germline V gene, CDR1 is DFQATT and CDR2 is SNEGSKA (reference sequence). The CDR3 sequence is 10 residues long. The chain's CDR3 is CSALRGGYTF. The CDR3 bases are TGCAGTGCCCTGCGGGGGGGCTACACCTTC.

This chain uses TRBV7-9 with TRBJ1-2, with 7 nucleotides matching TRBD1. Trimming cost V 1 base and J 7 bases; bases outside gene matches: 3. CDR1 SEHNR and CDR2 FQNEAQ come from the germline V gene (reference sequence). The CDR3 loop spans 13 amino acids. CDR3 loop: CASSLDSGGGYTF. CDR3 nucleotide sequence: TGTGCCAGCAGCTTAGATTCAGGGGGTGGCTACACCTTC.

The chain links TRBV19 to TRBJ1-4; D ambiguous. There are 15 residues in the CDR3. The germline V gene encodes CDR1 LNHDA and CDR2 SQIVND (reference sequence). Trimming left V 0 bases short and J 7 bases short, with 12 bases between. The CDR3 loop is CASSIDLPRGEKLFF. The CDR3 coding sequence is TGTGCCAGTAGTATAGATCTGCCGCGTGGTGAAAAACTGTTTTTT. The full variable domain, rest sourced from reference TRBV19 and TRBJ1-4, is DGGITQSPKYLFRKEGQNVTLSCEQNLNHDAMYWYRQDPGQGLRLIYYSQIVNDFQKGDIAEGYSVSREKKESFPLTVTSAQKNPTAFYLCASSIDLPRGEKLFFGSGTQLSVL.

This chain connects TRBV7-8 to TRBJ2-7; tentative D call: TRBD2 (6 bases). The V gene lost 6 bases and the J gene lost 0 bases, with 15 bases spanning the gap. CDR1 and CDR2 (germline): SGHVS, FQNEAQ. The CDR3 length is 15 residues. The CDR3 spells CASRERLVSSYEQYF. For the CDR3, the DNA is TGTGCCAGCAGGGAGCGACTAGTCTCCTCCTACGAGCAGTACTTC.

The J gene is TRBJ1-4, the V gene TRBV10-3, with a weak D call TRBD1 (6 bases). V was cut by 3 bases and J by 16 bases, with 18 bases left in between. Germline CDR1 reads ENHRY; CDR2 reads SYGVKD. This CDR3 contains 13 residues. The CDR3 DNA reads TGTGCCATCAGTGACTCCAGTCTTGCAGGGGAGTTTTTT. It codes for CAISDSSLAGEFF.